A single sample gave rise to the 13 T cell receptor beta chains below, sequenced in a study of T cells in tuberculosis. Profiling relied on immunoSEQ multiplex PCR, and the TCRdb table lists in-frame clones only, not all of them. The sample holds 20,000 to 25,000 clones, around 94% seen once. Sequencing was done on a sample of PBMCs. These receptor sequences come from a donor aged 10-30 years with latent tuberculosis or without tuberculosis infection. Some clones in this sample may be carry-over from other donors' samples.

The genes are TRBV7-8 and TRBJ2-3; no clear D gene. The CDR3 runs 12 residues. Germline CDR1 and CDR2: SGHVS and FQNEAQ. Trimming pared 7 bases from V and 4 bases from J, leaving 9 bases between. CDR3 residues: CASNRPADTQYF. The CDR3 DNA sequence: TGTGCCAGCAACAGACCGGCAGATACGCAGTATTTT.

This chain uses TRBV5-4 with TRBJ1-1; a weak D match, TRBD1 (6 bases). The CDR3 totals 14 residues. Looked up from germline, CDR1 is SGHNT and CDR2 is YYREEE (reference sequence). V was cut by 0 bases and J by 4 bases, with 10 bases left in between. This CDR3 is CASSLEGGSTEAFF. CDR3 in DNA: TGTGCCAGCAGCTTGGAAGGGGGTAGCACTGAAGCTTTCTTT.

This chain links TRBV19 with TRBJ2-7; possibly TRBD1 for D (5 bases). Germline V lookup: CDR1 LNHDA, CDR2 SQIVND (reference sequence). The CDR3 sequence is 15 residues long. The germline V and J ends were trimmed by 6 bases and 0 bases, with 15 bases remaining between them. The CDR3 reads CASRWGAGSSYEQYF. The CDR3 region has the DNA TGTGCCAGTAGATGGGGCGCAGGAAGCTCCTACGAGCAGTACTTC. The variable domain in full, completed from reference TRBV19 and TRBJ2-7, reads DGGITQSPKYLFRKEGQNVTLSCEQNLNHDAMYWYRQDPGQGLRLIYYSQIVNDFQKGDIAEGYSVSREKKESFPLTVTSAQKNPTAFYLCASRWGAGSSYEQYFGPGTRLTVT.

The chain is built from TRBV11-2 and TRBJ1-2, with D possibly being TRBD1 (6 bases). From germline, CDR1 is SGHAT and CDR2 FQNNGV. The CDR3 covers 17 residues. V lost 1 base and J lost 8, with 23 bases in between. CDR3 sequence reads: CASSLAPKGGLRQGYTF. The DNA for the CDR3 is TGTGCCAGCAGCTTAGCTCCAAAGGGGGGGCTCCGACAGGGCTACACCTTC. The whole variable domain, filled in from reference TRBV11-2 and TRBJ1-2, reads EAGVAQSPRYKIIEKRQSVAFWCNPISGHATLYWYQQILGQGPKLLIQFQNNGVVDDSQLPKDRFSAERLKGVDSTLKIQPAKLEDSAVYLCASSLAPKGGLRQGYTFGSGTRLTVV.

V usage is TRBV19 and J usage is TRBJ1-1, with a weak D call TRBD1 (6 bases). The V and J ends lost 8 bases and 0 bases respectively, with 16 bases between them. The V gene's germline CDR1 is LNHDA and CDR2 SQIVND (reference sequence). The CDR3 length is 15 residues. The CDR3: CASQSRGPMNTEAFF. CDR3 bases: TGTGCCAGTCAATCCAGGGGACCCATGAACACTGAAGCTTTCTTT.

The genes are TRBV23-1 and TRBJ2-3, with D possibly TRBD2 on 5 matching bases. TRBV23-1 is assigned to the ORF class and has an uncertain function. The germline V and J ends were trimmed by 3 bases and 6 bases, with 10 bases remaining between them. The CDR3 is made up of 13 amino acids. CDR3 sequence reads: CASSHGVRDTQYF. CDR3 in DNA: TGCGCCAGCAGTCACGGGGTAAGGGATACGCAGTATTTT.

A single count supports this clone. Written as DNA, the CDR3 is TGTGCCAGCAGCCCTGACAGTGAAGCTTTCTTT. Protein: CASSPDSEAFF. The V call is TRBV6-1, the J call TRBJ1-1; a possible D gene is TRBD1 (5 bases). The CDR3 is 11 amino acids. Looked up from germline, CDR1 is MNHNS and CDR2 is SASEGT. V lost 6 bases and J 7 bases, leaving 9 bases between the germline ends.

The rearrangement joins TRBV5-6 to TRBJ1-6; tentatively, D is TRBD1 (5 bases). CDR3 size: 16 residues. The germline V gene encodes CDR1 SGHDT and CDR2 YYEEEE. V dropped 4 bases and J dropped 4 bases, with 15 bases sitting between them. For the CDR3, the DNA is TGTGCCAGCAGCCCGAGGTCGGGGGAGTATAATTCACCCCTCCACTTT. Amino acids: CASSPRSGEYNSPLHF.

This clone was recorded a few times. The V gene is TRBV4-1, the J gene TRBJ1-2; TRBD1 matches 8 bases. In germline, CDR1 is MGHRA, CDR2 YSYEKL. V lost 1 base and J lost 5; bases outside the gene matches: 12. This CDR3 has 17 residues. CDR3 loop: CASSQGEDFRGRYGYTF. As DNA, the CDR3 is TGCGCCAGCAGCCAAGGGGAGGATTTCAGGGGGCGGTATGGCTACACCTTC.

This clone appeared a single time. The chain links TRBV4-1 to TRBJ2-7; possible D gene TRBD2, 7 bases. The CDR3 is made up of 15 amino acids. Germline values: CDR1 MGHRA, CDR2 YSYEKL. The germline V and J ends were trimmed by 0 bases and 3 bases, with 12 bases remaining between them. The CDR3 protein is CASSQDPGGGYEQYF. CDR3 in DNA: TGCGCCAGCAGCCAAGATCCGGGGGGCGGCTACGAGCAGTACTTC.

V gene TRBV10-3 combines with J gene TRBJ2-1; the match to TRBD2 covers 9 bases. CDR3 length: 17 residues. The germline V gene has CDR1 ENHRY and CDR2 SYGVKD. Trimming removed 2 bases from V and 8 bases from J; junction bases left unmatched: 13. The CDR3 coding sequence is TGTGCCATCAGTGAGCCGGGACTAGCAATGAACGCCGATGAGCAGTTCTTC. Encoded protein: CAISEPGLAMNADEQFF.

V is TRBV4-1 and J is TRBJ1-1, with D perhaps TRBD1 (6 bases). The V and J ends lost 3 bases and 6 bases respectively, with 8 bases between them. Germline values: CDR1 MGHRA, CDR2 YSYEKL. The CDR3 runs 12 residues. CDR3: CASSHTGPEAFF. The CDR3 DNA follows: TGCGCCAGCAGCCATACAGGGCCTGAAGCTTTCTTT.

This chain links TRBV30 with TRBJ1-1; 10 nucleotides match TRBD1. Germline CDR1 and CDR2: GTSNPN and SVGIG (reference sequence). V lost 0 bases and J lost 5; bases outside the gene matches: 6. The CDR3 is 15 amino acids. For the CDR3, the DNA is TGTGCCTGGAGTGTACGGGGACAGGGGAAAACTGAAGCTTTCTTT. The encoded protein is CAWSVRGQGKTEAFF. Looking up the rest from reference TRBV30 and TRBJ1-1 gives the full variable domain: SQTIHQWPATLVQPVGSPLSLECTVEGTSNPNLYWYRQAAGRGLQLLFYSVGIGQISSEVPQNLSASRPQDRQFILSSKKLLLSDSGFYLCAWSVRGQGKTEAFFGQGTRLTVV.